The 31 T cell receptor beta chains below come from one sample, sequenced in a study of T cells after yellow fever vaccination. TCRdb reprocessed the 5' RACE reads via MiXCR and lists one record per CDR3 protein. In the table there are hundreds of thousands of distinct CDR3 sequences, 19% of which are singletons. The source was PBMCs, collected 15 days after the yellow fever booster vaccination. Receptor source: a man in his thirties or forties who received the YFV17D yellow fever vaccine.

This chain uses TRBV4-3 with TRBJ2-7; 7 bases agree with TRBD1. In germline, CDR1 is LGHNA, CDR2 YSLEER. This CDR3 has 15 amino acids. V was pared by 2 bases and J by 3 bases, with 7 bases of the junction left unmatched. The CDR3 DNA reads as TGCGCCAGCAGCCAAACGACAGGGTTTTACTACGAGCAGTACTTC. It translates to CASSQTTGFYYEQYF.

The chain has TRBV7-6 and TRBJ2-7; possibly TRBD1 for D (6 bases). This CDR3 has 15 amino acids. The germline CDR1 and CDR2 sequences are SGHVS and FNYEAQ. V lost 2 bases, J lost 4 bases, and 15 bases lay in between. The CDR3 reads CASSLLTGARYEQYF. CDR3 nucleotide sequence: TGTGCCAGCAGCTTACTGACAGGTGCGAGGTACGAGCAGTACTTC.

This clonotype came up a few times. The chain combines TRBV7-2 with TRBJ2-5; no reliable D call. V lost 3 bases, J lost 4 bases, and 6 bases lay in between. This CDR3 is 12 amino acids long. CDR1 is SGHTA and CDR2 is FQGNSA in the germline V gene. The CDR3 region has the DNA TGTGCCAGCAGCTTGCGTCGAGAGACCCAGTACTTC. This codes for CASSLRRETQYF.

V and J are TRBV6-6 and TRBJ2-7; the D gene is possibly TRBD1 (5 bases). CDR3 length equals 13 residues. The V end was cut by 7 bases, the J end by 0 bases, with 10 bases between. Per the germline V gene, CDR1 is MNHNY and CDR2 is SVGAGI (reference sequence). CDR3 in DNA: TGTGCCAGCAAGGGGATGGGCTCCTACGAGCAGTACTTC. It encodes CASKGMGSYEQYF.

The chain carries TRBV7-2 and TRBJ2-3, with D tentatively TRBD1 (5 bases). The ends were cut back, 5 bases at V and 6 bases at J, with 15 bases in the middle. Germline CDR1 reads SGHTA; CDR2 reads FQGNSA. This CDR3 region has 14 residues. CDR3 residues: CASSPAPGLDTQYF. The DNA of the CDR3 is TGTGCCAGCAGCCCCGCCCCAGGGCTTGATACGCAGTATTTT.

Only a few counts were recorded for this clonotype. The rearrangement joins TRBV10-2 to TRBJ1-1, with 9 nucleotides matching TRBD1. This CDR3 is 14 amino acids long. CDR1 WSHSY and CDR2 SAAADI come from the germline V gene. V dropped 5 bases and J dropped 4; count of bases not matched to a gene: 5. The CDR3 loop is CASSQGQGGTEAFF. The CDR3 nucleotides read TGCGCCAGCAGTCAGGGACAGGGAGGCACTGAAGCTTTCTTT.

V gene TRBV15 combines with J gene TRBJ2-1; 8 bases line up with TRBD2. The CDR3 sequence is 15 residues long. Germline loops: CDR1 LNHNV, CDR2 YYDKDF (reference sequence). V shed 0 bases and J 8 bases; nucleotides not matched to a gene: 6. CDR3 DNA sequence: TGTGCCACCAGCAGAGATCGTGGACTAGCCCATGAGCAGTTCTTC. Translation gives CATSRDRGLAHEQFF. Full variable domain (rest looked up from reference TRBV15 and TRBJ2-1): DAMVIQNPRYQVTQFGKPVTLSCSQTLNHNVMYWYQQKSSQAPKLLFHYYDKDFNNEADTPDNFQSRRPNTSFCFLDIRSPGLGDTAMYLCATSRDRGLAHEQFFGPGTRLTVL.

V is TRBV6-2 or TRBV6-3 and J is TRBJ2-5; D is perhaps TRBD1 or TRBD2 (5 bases each). Germline V gives CDR1 MNHEY, CDR2 SVGEGT. V gave up 4 bases and J gave up 7 bases, with 16 bases separating them. This CDR3 is built from 14 residues. CDR3: CASSWDGEGGTQYF. As DNA, the CDR3 is TGTGCCAGCAGTTGGGACGGAGAAGGAGGGACCCAGTACTTC.

This clonotype came up a few times. J is TRBJ2-2 and V is TRBV7-9; a weak D match, TRBD2 (6 bases). The CDR3 extends over 15 amino acids. In germline, CDR1 is SEHNR, CDR2 FQNEAQ (reference sequence). Trimming removed 5 bases at V and 6 bases at J, with 16 bases between. CDR3 residues: CASSPPDYRAGELFF. CDR3 DNA: TGTGCCAGCAGCCCCCCGGACTATCGCGCCGGGGAGCTGTTTTTT.

This chain connects TRBV12-3 or TRBV12-4 to TRBJ2-3; 8 positions match TRBD2. This CDR3 comprises 13 residues. Unmatched junction bases numbered 4, after V lost 11 bases and J lost 0 bases. CDR3 nucleotide sequence: TGTGCCTCGGGAGGGCCTAGCACAGATACGCAGTATTTT. Translated, it gives CASGGPSTDTQYF.

V gene TRBV27 combines with J gene TRBJ1-1; D not certain. CDR3 length: 13 amino acids. Germline assignment: CDR1 MNHEY and CDR2 SMNVEV (reference sequence). Trimming pared 2 bases from V and 3 bases from J, leaving 7 bases between. Here the CDR3 DNA reads TGTGCCAGCAGTTTAGGCTTATACACTGAAGCTTTCTTT. Translation gives CASSLGLYTEAFF.

The chain is built from TRBV11-1 and TRBJ2-6, with TRBD1 matching over 8 bases. Germline V gene lookup returns CDR1 SGHAT and CDR2 FQDESV (reference sequence). CDR3 length: 18 amino acids. V dropped 3 bases and J dropped 0; count of bases not matched to a gene: 7. In DNA, the CDR3 is TGTGCCAGCAGCTTCCCGACAGGGGCGATCTCTGGGGCCAACGTCCTGACTTTC. Amino acid sequence: CASSFPTGAISGANVLTF.

In this sample, this clonotype turned up a few times. The rearrangement joins TRBV2 to TRBJ2-7, with a weak D call TRBD1 (6 bases). The germline gives CDR1 SNHLY, CDR2 FYNNEI. The CDR3 extends over 14 amino acids. Trimming removed 9 bases at V and 4 bases at J, with 19 bases between. CDR3 nucleotides: TGTGCCAGAGGGGGAGATAGCGTTTTGTACGAGCAGTACTTC. It specifies CARGGDSVLYEQYF.

This clonotype came up a few times. The chain is built from TRBV4-2 and TRBJ2-1; D may be TRBD1 or TRBD2 (5 bases each). This CDR3 is 15 amino acids long. The V and J ends lost 4 bases and 8 bases respectively, with 18 bases between them. Germline CDR1 LGHNA, CDR2 YNFKEQ. This chain's CDR3 is CASSLSGPPSHEQFF. CDR3 DNA sequence: TGTGCCAGCAGCCTCTCGGGACCCCCTAGCCATGAGCAGTTCTTC.

This clonotype appeared many times. The chain is built from TRBV5-1 and TRBJ2-5; 8 bases fit TRBD1. V lost 3 bases to trimming and J lost 0 bases; unmatched junction nucleotides: 1. The CDR3 totals 14 residues. CDR1 and CDR2 from the germline V gene are SGHRS and YFSETQ. As DNA, the CDR3 is TGCGCCAGCAGCTGGGACAGGCACCAAGAGACCCAGTACTTC. It codes for CASSWDRHQETQYF.

This clonotype was picked up a small number of times. The CDR3 DNA is TGTGCCAGCACTAAACAGGGAACCCACTCTGGAAACACCATATATTTT. It codes for CASTKQGTHSGNTIYF. The gene calls are TRBV7-2 and TRBJ1-3; D may be TRBD1 (6 bases). The length of the CDR3 is 16 residues. CDR1 SGHTA and CDR2 FQGNSA come from the germline V gene. The germline V and J ends were trimmed by 7 bases and 0 bases, with 16 bases remaining between them.

This clonotype has a handful of counts. The rearrangement joins TRBV20-1 to TRBJ2-6; no clear D gene. CDR1 is DFQATT, CDR2 SNEGSKA, per germline (reference sequence). The CDR3 is made up of 14 amino acids. Trimming removed 6 bases at V and 0 bases at J, with 9 bases between. The CDR3 nucleotides are TGCAGTGCCAGTAGGGACTCTGGGGCCAACGTCCTGACTTTC. Translation gives CSASRDSGANVLTF.

This chain uses TRBV12-3 or TRBV12-4 with TRBJ2-1, with 8 bases fitting TRBD1. The length of the CDR3 is 13 residues. After removal of 6 bases from V and 9 bases from J, the junction contained 7 bases not matched to a gene. CDR3 nucleotide sequence: TGTGCCAGCAGGGCAGGGGGCGGAGGTGAGCAGTTCTTC. Its translation is CASRAGGGGEQFF.

This clonotype was counted at least ten times. The V gene is TRBV29-1, the J gene TRBJ2-3; D is undetermined. The CDR3 runs to 12 residues. The ends were cut back, 7 bases at V and 6 bases at J, with 14 bases in the middle. Looked up from germline, CDR1 is SQVTM and CDR2 is ANQGSEA. In nucleotides, the CDR3 is TGCAGCGCCCGAGAATATGAGGATACGCAGTATTTT. Amino acid sequence: CSAREYEDTQYF.

This clonotype was detected only a few times. V usage is TRBV3-1 and J usage is TRBJ2-2, with TRBD2 as a possible D gene (5 bases). The V end was cut by 3 bases, the J end by 7 bases, with 12 bases between. The CDR3 is 14 amino acids. CDR1 LGHDT and CDR2 YNNKEL come from the germline V gene (reference sequence). CDR3 DNA sequence: TGTGCCAGCAGCCAGTTGGGCCGGGACGGGGAGCTGTTTTTT. This translates into CASSQLGRDGELFF.

J is TRBJ2-1 and V is TRBV27, with D tentatively TRBD1 (7 bases). The V gene lost 7 bases and the J gene lost 2 bases, with 21 bases spanning the gap. Germline V lookup: CDR1 MNHEY, CDR2 SMNVEV (reference sequence). This CDR3 has 17 residues. In DNA form, the CDR3 reads TGTGCCAGCACCCTAAGGACTACAGGGGATGCCTACAATGAGCAGTTCTTC. Translation: CASTLRTTGDAYNEQFF.

This clonotype turned up a few times. The rearrangement links TRBV3-1 to TRBJ2-1; TRBD2 matches 13 bases. Germline values: CDR1 LGHDT, CDR2 YNNKEL (reference sequence). The CDR3 has 17 amino acids. V trimming: 0 bases; J trimming: 6 bases; junction bases outside the gene matches: 5. The CDR3 loop reads CASSQDIGLAGANEQFF. The CDR3 DNA sequence: TGTGCCAGCAGCCAAGATATTGGACTAGCGGGAGCCAATGAGCAGTTCTTC.

The gene calls are TRBV12-3 or TRBV12-4 and TRBJ2-1; 7 bases line up with TRBD2. The CDR3 runs 15 residues. J lost 3 bases, V lost 4 bases, and 6 bases had no gene match. CDR3 amino acids: CASSWGRALYNEQFF. Written as DNA, the CDR3 is TGTGCCAGCAGTTGGGGGAGGGCCCTCTACAATGAGCAGTTCTTC.

This sequence joins TRBV24-1 and TRBJ2-2; 8 bases align to TRBD1. This CDR3 spans 13 amino acids. J was trimmed by 5 bases and V by 9 bases; bases with no gene match: 4. The germline V gene encodes CDR1 KGHDR and CDR2 SFDVKD. The CDR3 is CATRQGRTGELFF. The CDR3 region has the DNA TGTGCCACCCGACAGGGGAGGACCGGGGAGCTGTTTTTT.

The sample holds a few counts of this clonotype. V usage is TRBV20-1 and J usage is TRBJ2-1, with D perhaps TRBD1 (5 bases). V dropped 1 base and J dropped 3 bases, with 16 bases sitting between them. CDR1 is DFQATT and CDR2 is SNEGSKA in the germline V gene (reference sequence). The CDR3 sequence is 16 residues long. CDR3 DNA sequence: TGCAGTGCTAGAGTAGCAGGGAAAGTTGACTACAATGAGCAGTTCTTC. Protein product: CSARVAGKVDYNEQFF.

This clonotype was counted a few times. This chain connects TRBV6-1 to TRBJ2-1; perhaps TRBD2 as D (6 bases). CDR1 is MNHNS and CDR2 is SASEGT in the germline V gene. This CDR3 has 13 amino acids. Trimming left V 11 bases short and J 7 bases short, with 18 bases between. CDR3 bases: TGTGCCGCCAGGAGGGTCGGTTCGAATGAGCAGTTCTTC. It is translated as CAARRVGSNEQFF.

This clonotype was detected many times. The rearrangement uses TRBV5-1 and TRBJ2-3, with TRBD2 matching over 13 bases. The CDR3 is made up of 16 amino acids. Germline V lookup: CDR1 SGHRS, CDR2 YFSETQ. J gave up 6 bases and V 1 base, and 5 bases lay outside the gene matches. In DNA form, the CDR3 reads TGCGCCAGCAGCTTGAGACTAGCGGGAGGCGTGGATACGCAGTATTTT. This translates into CASSLRLAGGVDTQYF.

This clonotype came up a few times. The J gene is TRBJ2-3, the V gene TRBV7-2, with 8 nucleotides matching TRBD2. The CDR3 spans 16 residues. V was clipped by 1 base and J by 1 base; unmatched bases: 4. In germline, CDR1 is SGHTA, CDR2 FQGNSA. CDR3 in amino acids: CASSLGGSGGTDTQYF. The CDR3 DNA is TGTGCCAGCAGCTTAGGAGGTAGCGGGGGCACAGATACGCAGTATTTT.

This chain links TRBV20-1 with TRBJ2-1; D may be TRBD2 (6 bases). Germline values: CDR1 DFQATT, CDR2 SNEGSKA (reference sequence). Trimming pared 6 bases from V and 7 bases from J, leaving 10 bases between. The length of the CDR3 is 11 residues. The CDR3 protein is CSAALANEQFF. As DNA, the CDR3 is TGCAGTGCCGCACTAGCTAATGAGCAGTTCTTC.

The chain is built from TRBV30 and TRBJ2-7, with D perhaps assigned TRBD1 or TRBD2 (5 bases each). CDR1 and CDR2 (germline): GTSNPN, SVGIG (reference sequence). V lost 3 bases to trimming and J lost 6 bases, with 15 bases between them. The CDR3 is made up of 13 amino acids. The CDR3 nucleotides are TGTGCCTGGAGATGGGACGGCCGGGTCGAGCAGTACTTC. It translates to CAWRWDGRVEQYF.

The table lists this clonotype with a few counts. The chain is built from TRBV7-9 and TRBJ2-3; TRBD2 matches 7 bases. J gave up 7 bases and V 5 bases, and 6 bases lay outside the gene matches. The CDR3 totals 13 residues. The germline CDR1 and CDR2 sequences are SEHNR and FQNEAQ (reference sequence). The CDR3 sequence: CASSIHGGNTQYF. CDR3 bases: TGTGCCAGCAGCATCCACGGGGGGAATACGCAGTATTTT. Filled out from reference TRBV7-9 and TRBJ2-3, the complete variable domain reads DTGVSQNPRHKITKRGQNVTFRCDPISEHNRLYWYRQTLGQGPEFLTYFQNEAQLEKSRLLSDRFSAERPKGSFSTLEIQRTEQGDSAMYLCASSIHGGNTQYFGPGTRLTVL.